The count of the clone carrying this TCR beta chain is one. Its target is not known. Profiling relied on immunoSEQ multiplex PCR, and the TCRdb table lists in-frame clones only, not all of them. The sample yields approximately 170,000 clones, approximately 84% seen once. The sample belongs to a study of cytomegalovirus exposure and HLA in healthy donors. While the first cohort had 600 to 850 subjects, the donors belonged to the separate validation cohort of about 120 subjects. Study conclusions and caveats: Most TCR sequences proved rare, with some public TCRs found in many donors. The tendency of first-cohort TCR clusters to co-occur in the 120 or so validation repertoires emerged from a later analysis. Cytomegalovirus-associated status was assigned to 164 TCR beta chains.

Trimming left V 5 bases short and J 0 bases short, with 11 bases between. The CDR3 extends over 16 amino acids. Germline-derived CDR1 and CDR2 are MRHNA and SNTAGT. The chain carries TRBV6-4 and TRBJ2-6, with D perhaps matching TRBD1 (6 bases). Specimen: PBMCs. The clonotype comes from a young man in good health and CMV-seropositive. The CDR3 loop is CASSQGLSSGANVLTF. In nucleotides, the CDR3 is TGTGCCAGCAGTCAGGGGTTAAGCTCTGGGGCCAACGTCCTGACTTTC.